These 21 T cell receptor beta chains originate from one sample sequenced in a study of blood T cell repertoires in COVID-19. Assay used: immunoSEQ multiplex PCR; TCRdb lists only in-frame clones, some missing. The data contain about 340,000 clones, about 92% of them singletons. Sequencing was carried out using PBMCs or T cells enriched from blood (not recorded which). These receptors were obtained from a woman aged 30 to 39 who had recovered from COVID-19.

This clone was seen only once. The genes are TRBV11-3 and TRBJ1-1; a weak D match, TRBD1 (6 bases). V was cut by 1 base and J by 6 bases, with 9 bases left in between. The CDR3 spans 13 residues. CDR1 is SGHNT, CDR2 YENEEA, per germline. CDR3 protein: CASSLGYRAEAFF. CDR3 sequence (DNA): TGTGCCAGCAGCTTAGGTTACAGGGCTGAAGCTTTCTTT.

The V call is TRBV11-2, the J call TRBJ2-7; TRBD1 is a possible D gene (5 bases). This CDR3 is 13 amino acids long. Looked up from germline, CDR1 is SGHAT and CDR2 is FQNNGV. Trimming took 5 bases from V and 7 from J, leaving 15 bases between them. DNA for the CDR3: TGTGCCAGCAGCGCGATCAGGGTTGGAGAGCAGTACTTC. Translation: CASSAIRVGEQYF.

The CDR3: CASSLGVIGELFF. CDR3 nucleotide sequence: TGTGCCAGCAGCTTGGGCGTAATCGGGGAGCTGTTTTTT. The V and J genes are TRBV5-5 and TRBJ2-2; D ambiguous. Germline CDR1 and CDR2: SGHKS and YYEKEE (reference sequence). The CDR3 runs 13 residues. V lost 0 bases, J lost 7 bases, and 7 bases lay in between. Variable domain in full (rest from reference TRBV5-5 and TRBJ2-2): DAGVTQSPTHLIKTRGQQVTLRCSPISGHKSVSWYQQVLGQGPQFIFQYYEKEERGRGNFPDRFSARQFPNYSSELNVNALLLGDSALYLCASSLGVIGELFFGEGSRLTVL.

CDR3 sequence: CASSLDSVQFF. In nucleotides, the CDR3 is TGCGCCAGCAGCCTTGACTCGGTCCAGTTCTTC. This chain joins TRBV4-3 and TRBJ2-1, with D unclear. The CDR3 totals 11 residues. The V gene lost 4 bases and the J gene lost 13 bases, with 11 bases spanning the gap. Germline assignment: CDR1 LGHNA and CDR2 YSLEER.

This chain joins TRBV5-1 and TRBJ1-1, with 7 positions matching TRBD1. This CDR3 spans 14 amino acids. Germline V lookup: CDR1 SGHRS, CDR2 YFSETQ. V gave up 4 bases and J gave up 12 bases; unmatched junction bases: 15. CDR3 sequence: CASSPDGQDGITFF. CDR3 sequence (DNA): TGCGCCAGCAGCCCGGACGGACAGGACGGGATAACTTTCTTT.

This clone was seen once. The rearrangement uses TRBV30 and TRBJ1-2, with 9 bases lining up with TRBD1. Unmatched junction bases numbered 8, after V lost 3 bases and J lost 6 bases. This CDR3 spans 14 amino acids. Germline CDR1 and CDR2: GTSNPN and SVGIG (reference sequence). CDR3 bases: TGTGCCTGGAGGGGGGGACAGGGAGTTGATGGCTACACCTTC. Translating gives CAWRGGQGVDGYTF.

The chain combines TRBV19 with TRBJ2-6; 7 nucleotides line up with TRBD2. CDR1 is LNHDA and CDR2 is SQIVND in the germline V gene (reference sequence). This CDR3 has 16 amino acids. Trimming removed 3 bases from V and 4 bases from J; junction bases left unmatched: 6. CDR3 sequence reads: CASSIGGLYGANVLTF. In DNA, the CDR3 is TGTGCCAGTAGTATCGGGGGGTTGTACGGGGCCAACGTCCTGACTTTC.

This clone was detected only a few times. The rearrangement links TRBV5-5 to TRBJ2-1, with TRBD2 identical over 9 bases. The ends lost 10 bases at V and 6 bases at J; junction bases unmatched: 8. This CDR3 is built from 13 residues. Per the germline V gene, CDR1 is SGHKS and CDR2 is YYEKEE (reference sequence). CDR3 nucleotide sequence: TGTGCCGGTCACGGACTAGCGACCAATGAGCAGTTCTTC. Amino acid sequence: CAGHGLATNEQFF.

The rearrangement links TRBV5-1 to TRBJ2-3; D is unresolved. Germline V gene lookup returns CDR1 SGHRS and CDR2 YFSETQ. V dropped 3 bases and J dropped 0 bases, with 14 bases sitting between them. This CDR3 has 16 amino acids. CDR3 in DNA: TGCGCCAGCAGCTCGGGTGGCTATACTAGCACAGATACGCAGTATTTT. It encodes CASSSGGYTSTDTQYF.

This clone was seen only a few times. The chain recombines TRBV2 with TRBJ1-5; TRBD1 is a possible D gene (6 bases). CDR3 length: 14 residues. Trimming stripped 1 base from V and 5 bases from J, with 9 bases between. In germline, CDR1 is SNHLY, CDR2 FYNNEI. The CDR3 loop is CASSEVTGDQPQHF. The CDR3 nucleotides read TGTGCCAGCAGTGAAGTGACAGGCGATCAGCCCCAGCATTTT.

The rearrangement uses TRBV5-6 and TRBJ2-7; D remains ambiguous. This CDR3 has 13 residues. Germline CDR1 reads SGHDT; CDR2 reads YYEEEE. Trimming took 7 bases from V and 2 from J, leaving 13 bases between them. CDR3 amino acids: CASFRYSPYEQYF. CDR3 sequence (DNA): TGTGCCAGCTTCCGCTACTCACCCTACGAGCAGTACTTC.

The chain recombines TRBV28 with TRBJ2-2, with 7 bases fitting TRBD1. Germline trimming cut 8 bases from V and 3 bases from J; bases unmatched to any gene: 3. The CDR3 has 13 amino acids. Germline loops: CDR1 MDHEN, CDR2 SYDVKM. The CDR3 sequence is CASGQGDTGELFF. As DNA, the CDR3 is TGTGCCAGCGGGCAGGGGGACACCGGGGAGCTGTTTTTT.

This clone was found once. The rearrangement uses TRBV7-9 and TRBJ1-1; a weak D match, TRBD1 (5 bases). CDR3 length: 15 amino acids. V was trimmed by 0 bases and J by 2 bases, leaving 10 bases between them. CDR1 is SEHNR and CDR2 is FQNEAQ in the germline V gene (reference sequence). The CDR3, as DNA: TGTGCCAGCAGCTTAGCGCAGGGTACAAACACTGAAGCTTTCTTT. Residues: CASSLAQGTNTEAFF.

The rearrangement uses TRBV25-1 and TRBJ1-2; D may be TRBD1 (6 bases). Germline V gives CDR1 MGHDK, CDR2 SYGVNS. The V gene lost 2 bases and the J gene lost 9 bases, with 19 bases spanning the gap. The CDR3 loop spans 15 amino acids. The CDR3 DNA is TGTGCCAGCAGTGAACCCGTCGCACAGGGCAGGAGCTACACCTTC. Residues: CASSEPVAQGRSYTF.

The chain uses TRBV2 and TRBJ2-1; the match to TRBD2 covers 13 bases. Per germline, CDR1 SNHLY and CDR2 FYNNEI. V shed 5 bases, J shed 0 bases, and the junction held 7 bases outside the gene matches. This CDR3 has 18 amino acids. The CDR3 region is CASSPTSGRFSSYNEQFF. CDR3 DNA sequence: TGTGCCAGCAGTCCGACTAGCGGGAGGTTCAGCTCCTACAATGAGCAGTTCTTC.

CDR3 loop: CASSLRTGGDNYGYTF. CDR3 nucleotides: TGTGCCAGCAGCCTCCGGACAGGGGGAGACAACTATGGCTACACCTTC. This chain connects TRBV11-3 to TRBJ1-2; 10 positions match TRBD1. The V and J ends lost 5 bases and 2 bases, in that order; junction bases with no gene match: 8. Looked up from germline, CDR1 is SGHNT and CDR2 is YENEEA. The CDR3 is 16 residues long.

V usage is TRBV28 and J usage is TRBJ2-2; 7 bases align to TRBD2. After removal of 8 bases from V and 1 base from J, the junction contained 19 bases not matched to a gene. Germline CDR1 MDHEN, CDR2 SYDVKM. This CDR3 region has 19 residues. CDR3 amino acids: CASGTEDWRESRNTGELFF. CDR3 DNA: TGTGCCAGCGGAACGGAGGATTGGCGGGAGTCGAGGAACACCGGGGAGCTGTTTTTT.

The chain carries TRBV29-1 and TRBJ2-7, with 7 bases aligning to TRBD1. CDR1 is SQVTM and CDR2 is ANQGSEA in the germline V gene. With V trimmed by 7 bases and J by 5 bases, 8 bases remained unmatched. The CDR3 is 12 amino acids. CDR3 nucleotides: TGCAGCGCCCCAGGGGGACGCGACGAGCAGTACTTC. It specifies CSAPGGRDEQYF.

This rearrangement joins TRBV24-1 to TRBJ2-1, with TRBD2 identical over 9 bases. V lost 3 bases to trimming and J lost 2 bases; unmatched junction nucleotides: 10. Germline lookup yields CDR1 KGHDR and CDR2 SFDVKD. This CDR3 has 18 residues. CDR3 sequence: CATSDRLAERKTYNEQFF. The CDR3 nucleotides read TGTGCCACCAGTGATCGACTAGCGGAGCGTAAAACCTACAATGAGCAGTTCTTC.

The genes are TRBV7-2 and TRBJ2-1, with 10 bases lining up with TRBD2. There are 15 residues in the CDR3. Unmatched junction bases numbered 3, after V lost 3 bases and J lost 4 bases. Germline values: CDR1 SGHTA, CDR2 FQGNSA. The CDR3 reads CASSLTSGYYNEQFF. The DNA for the CDR3 is TGTGCCAGCAGCTTGACTAGCGGGTATTACAATGAGCAGTTCTTC.

The J gene is TRBJ1-5, the V gene TRBV5-1; TRBD1 matches at 7 bases. Germline assignment: CDR1 SGHRS and CDR2 YFSETQ. The CDR3 sequence is 15 residues long. V lost 4 bases, J lost 3 bases, and 7 bases stayed unmatched. CDR3 DNA: TGCGCCAGCAGCCCGAGGGGGCATCCCAATCAGCCCCAGCATTTT. Protein product: CASSPRGHPNQPQHF.